These 14 T cell receptor beta chains share one sample of origin, sequenced in a study of T cells in women clearing cervical HPV infection. Here immunoSEQ multiplex PCR was the method, and the copy in TCRdb shows in-frame clones only, minus some. The sample shows 45,000 to 55,000 clones, and roughly 1.5% sits with its ten largest clones. Source material: blood buffy coat. All receptors come from a woman between 18 and 70 years old with a cervical HPV16 infection that either progressed to CIN3+ or cleared (not recorded which).

On this clone itself: The CDR3 extends 3 residues past the end of the read, so its final part is completed from the germline J gene. The chain employs TRBV28 and TRBJ1-4; weak D call: TRBD1 (5 bases). Germline-derived CDR1 and CDR2 are MDHEN and SYDVKM. The CDR3 extends over 16 amino acids. V was pared by 1 base and J by 0 bases, with 9 bases between. CDR3 residues: CASSLSGDATNEKLFF. The CDR3 DNA, read in part, is TGTGCCAGCAGTTTATCGGGGGACGCAACTAATGAAAAA. The complete variable domain, with remaining parts taken from reference TRBV28 and TRBJ1-4, reads DVKVTQSSRYLVKRTGEKVFLECVQDMDHENMFWYRQDPGLGLRLIYFSYDVKMKEKGDIPEGYSVSREKKERFSLILESASTNQTSMYLCASSLSGDATNEKLFFGSGTQLSVL.

Concerning this clone: The read comes to an end 3 residues before the CDR3 does, leaving the germline J gene to fill in the end. V usage is TRBV7-6 and J usage is TRBJ2-7; D call uncertain. V shed 5 bases and J shed 0 bases, with 11 bases lying between them. CDR1 and CDR2 from the germline V gene are SGHVS and FNYEAQ. The CDR3 length is 14 residues. The CDR3 bases that were read are TGTGCCAGCAGCCGAGGTATGAGCTCCTACGAG. Encoded protein: CASSRGMSSYE. The whole CDR3 sequence reads CASSRGMSSYEQYF.

With respect to this clone: The DNA ends 3 residues before the CDR3 does, and the rest of the CDR3 is filled in from the germline J gene. This rearrangement joins TRBV6-1 to TRBJ2-1, with unresolved D. The length of the CDR3 is 15 residues. The germline V and J ends were trimmed by 2 bases and 0 bases, with 8 bases remaining between them. Germline V CDR1 and CDR2: MNHNS, SASEGT. The part of the CDR3 DNA that was read is TGTGCCAGCAGTGAACTTTTACTCTCCTACAATGAG. Its protein product is CASSELLLSYNE. The complete CDR3 sequence is CASSELLLSYNEQFF.

With respect to this clone: The sequenced fragment ends 3 residues before the CDR3 boundary, so the rest is inferred from the germline J gene. This chain uses TRBV20-1 with TRBJ1-2, with 12 bases identical to TRBD1. After removal of 6 bases from V and 4 bases from J, the junction contained 12 bases not matched to a gene. Germline V gene lookup returns CDR1 DFQATT and CDR2 SNEGSKA (reference sequence). The CDR3 covers 16 residues. The CDR3 sequence is CSATGTGGGWSYGYTF. The sequenced part of the CDR3 DNA is TGCAGTGCCACGGGGACAGGGGGCGGTTGGAGCTATGGC.

A word on this clone: The observed sequence ends 3 residues before the CDR3 terminus, with the missing tail filled in from the germline J gene. This chain joins TRBV18 and TRBJ2-5; TRBD1 agrees at 8 bases. J gave up 5 bases and V 1 base, and 9 bases lay outside the gene matches. CDR3 length equals 16 residues. Germline assignment: CDR1 KGHSH and CDR2 LQKENI. The CDR3 is CASSPLRDRSRETQYF. CDR3 bases read: TGTGCCAGCTCACCACTCCGGGACAGGAGTAGGGAGACC.

Note on this clone: The read is 3 residues too short to cover the CDR3 end, so that end is filled in from the germline J gene. J is TRBJ2-2 and V is TRBV7-9; a possible D gene is TRBD1 (5 bases). Germline-derived CDR1 and CDR2 are SEHNR and FQNEAQ (reference sequence). V lost 0 bases to trimming and J lost 7 bases, with 12 bases between them. There are 15 residues in the CDR3. Incomplete CDR3 DNA: TGTGCCAGCAGCTTAGCGATTGGGGCCCACGGGGAG. It yields the protein CASSLAIGAHGE. From start to end, the CDR3 is CASSLAIGAHGELFF.

As to this clone: The read comes to an end 3 residues before the CDR3 does, leaving the germline J gene to fill in the end. The chain employs TRBV20-1 and TRBJ2-3; TRBD2 matches 8 bases. The V and J ends lost 0 bases and 1 base, in that order; junction bases with no gene match: 3. Germline-derived CDR1 and CDR2 are DFQATT and SNEGSKA (reference sequence). The CDR3 has 15 residues. CDR3: CSARDSGGGTDTQYF. Partial CDR3 DNA: TGCAGTGCTAGAGACAGCGGGGGTGGCACAGATACG.

The CDR3 is CASRAEPVGGYTF. Partial CDR3 DNA: TGTGCCAGCAGGGCGGAGCCGGTAGGAGGC. The V call is TRBV5-4, the J call TRBJ1-2; D unclear. Coverage ceases 3 residues before the CDR3 finishes, and the germline J gene fills in the end. This CDR3 has 13 amino acids. CDR1 is SGHNT, CDR2 YYREEE, per germline (reference sequence).

Points on this clone: The read ends 3 residues shy of where the CDR3 ends; the end is completed using the germline J gene. This rearrangement joins TRBV5-1 to TRBJ2-5; 7 nucleotides match TRBD1. The CDR3 is made up of 15 amino acids. Losses at the gene ends were 1 base for V and 6 bases for J; bases not matched to a gene: 9. Germline loops: CDR1 SGHRS, CDR2 YFSETQ. CDR3 bases read: TGCGCCAGCAGCTTGACAGGGGACCCAAGAAAGACC. As protein: CASSLTGDPRKT. The entire CDR3 sequence reads CASSLTGDPRKTQYF. Together with reference TRBV5-1 and TRBJ2-5, the CDR3 gives the full variable domain: KAGVTQTPRYLIKTRGQQVTLSCSPISGHRSVSWYQQTPGQGLQFLFEYFSETQRNKGNFPGRFSGRQFSNSRSEMNVSTLELGDSALYLCASSLTGDPRKTQYFGPGTRLLVL.

Concerning this clone itself: The read comes to an end 3 residues before the CDR3 does, leaving the germline J gene to fill in the end. The rearrangement uses TRBV7-9 and TRBJ1-1, with D uncertain. In germline, CDR1 is SEHNR, CDR2 FQNEAQ (reference sequence). Trimming took off 5 bases at V and 6 bases at J, with 13 bases between the two ends. The CDR3 extends over 13 amino acids. CDR3 loop: CASSPVSVPEAFF. The sequenced part of the CDR3 DNA is TGTGCCAGCAGCCCGGTAAGCGTCCCTGAA. Filled out from reference TRBV7-9 and TRBJ1-1, the complete variable domain reads DTGVSQNPRHKITKRGQNVTFRCDPISEHNRLYWYRQTLGQGPEFLTYFQNEAQLEKSRLLSDRFSAERPKGSFSTLEIQRTEQGDSAMYLCASSPVSVPEAFFGQGTRLTVV.

As to this clone: The CDR3 goes on 3 residues after the read ends, and that part is filled in from the germline J gene. The chain is built from TRBV30 and TRBJ1-1; TRBD1 matches 7 bases. The CDR3 length is 19 residues. In germline, CDR1 is GTSNPN, CDR2 SVGIG (reference sequence). The ends lost 4 bases at V and 1 base at J; junction bases unmatched: 21. The CDR3 spells CAWNGGRTVRQGRNTEAFF. The CDR3 DNA, read in part, is TGTGCCTGGAACGGGGGTCGAACCGTTCGACAGGGTAGGAACACTGAA.

As regards this clone: The CDR3 end falls 3 residues outside the read, so it is completed with the germline J gene. This chain connects TRBV11-2 to TRBJ2-1, with 8 bases aligning to TRBD1. This CDR3 spans 15 amino acids. Looked up from germline, CDR1 is SGHAT and CDR2 is FQNNGV. J lost 9 bases, V lost 4 bases, and 11 bases had no gene match. The CDR3 region is CASSSHRGDSPEQFF. The covered CDR3 bases are TGTGCCAGCAGCTCTCACAGGGGGGACTCCCCTGAG.

To note about this clone: The CDR3 extends 3 residues past the end of the read, so its final part is completed from the germline J gene. The V and J genes are TRBV2 and TRBJ1-6, with D unresolved. Germline loops: CDR1 SNHLY, CDR2 FYNNEI. The length of the CDR3 is 15 residues. V was cut by 4 bases and J by 7 bases, with 14 bases left in between. The part of the CDR3 DNA that was read is TGTGCCAGCAGTGGTCAGACACCCCAAAATTCACCC. It specifies CASSGQTPQNSP. The entire CDR3 is CASSGQTPQNSPLHF.

Here the CDR3 reads CSARDAAGNANEQFF. The covered CDR3 bases are TGCAGTGCTAGAGATGCAGCGGGGAACGCGAATGAG. The gene calls are TRBV20-1 and TRBJ2-1, with 7 positions matching TRBD2. The read ends 3 residues early relative to the CDR3; the germline J gene fills the gap. With V trimmed by 0 bases and J by 7 bases, 9 bases remained unmatched. The germline V gene has CDR1 DFQATT and CDR2 SNEGSKA (reference sequence). This CDR3 has 15 residues.